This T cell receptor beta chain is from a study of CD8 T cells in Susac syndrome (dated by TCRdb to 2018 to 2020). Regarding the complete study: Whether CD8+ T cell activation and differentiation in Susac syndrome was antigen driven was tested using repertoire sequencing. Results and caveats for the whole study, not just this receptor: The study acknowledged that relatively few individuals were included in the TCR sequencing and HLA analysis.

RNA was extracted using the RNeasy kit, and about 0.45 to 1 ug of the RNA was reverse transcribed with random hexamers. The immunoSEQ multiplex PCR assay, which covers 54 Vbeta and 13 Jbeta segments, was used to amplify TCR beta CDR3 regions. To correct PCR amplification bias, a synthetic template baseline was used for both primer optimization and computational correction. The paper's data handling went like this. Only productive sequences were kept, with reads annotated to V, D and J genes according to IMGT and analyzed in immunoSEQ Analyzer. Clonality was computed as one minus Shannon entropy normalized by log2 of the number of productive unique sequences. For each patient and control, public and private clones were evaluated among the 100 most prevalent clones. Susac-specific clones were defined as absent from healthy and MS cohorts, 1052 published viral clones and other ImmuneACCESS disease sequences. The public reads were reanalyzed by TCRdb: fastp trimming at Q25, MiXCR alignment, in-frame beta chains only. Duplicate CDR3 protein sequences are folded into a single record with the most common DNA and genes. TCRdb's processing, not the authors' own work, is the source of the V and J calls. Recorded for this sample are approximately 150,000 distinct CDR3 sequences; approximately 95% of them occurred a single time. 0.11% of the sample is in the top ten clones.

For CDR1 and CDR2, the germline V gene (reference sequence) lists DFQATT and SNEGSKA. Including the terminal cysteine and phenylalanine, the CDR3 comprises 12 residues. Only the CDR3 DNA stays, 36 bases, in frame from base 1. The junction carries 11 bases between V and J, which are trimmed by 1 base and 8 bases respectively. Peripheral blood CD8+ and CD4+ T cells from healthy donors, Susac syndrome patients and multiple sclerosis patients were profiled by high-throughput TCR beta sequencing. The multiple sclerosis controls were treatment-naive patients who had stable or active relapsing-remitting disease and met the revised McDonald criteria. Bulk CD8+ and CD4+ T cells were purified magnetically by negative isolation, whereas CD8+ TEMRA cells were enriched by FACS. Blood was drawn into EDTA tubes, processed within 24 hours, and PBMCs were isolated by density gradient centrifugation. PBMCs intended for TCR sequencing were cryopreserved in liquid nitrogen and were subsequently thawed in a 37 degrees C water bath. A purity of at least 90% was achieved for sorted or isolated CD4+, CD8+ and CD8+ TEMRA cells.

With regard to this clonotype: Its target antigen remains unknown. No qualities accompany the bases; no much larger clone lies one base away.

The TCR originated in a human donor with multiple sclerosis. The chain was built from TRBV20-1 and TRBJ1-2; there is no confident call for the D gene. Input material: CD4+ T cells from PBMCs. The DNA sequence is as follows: TGCAGTGCTAGAGTTGTGCTCAAGGGCTACACCTTC. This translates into CSARVVLKGYTF.